This TCR beta chain emerged from a study of T cell clones after liver transplantation (dated by TCRdb to about 2019). About the study as a whole: ITN030ST, the source of the samples, was a randomized trial that attempted immunosuppression withdrawal within 2 years of liver transplantation. Three of the eight recipients were HCV-positive; the others were transplanted for non-autoimmune, non-viral indications. Blood samples were collected pre-transplant, then pre-randomization ahead of withdrawal, and finally post-randomization once withdrawal had either been completed or failed. Subjects received no induction therapy and standard immunosuppression until randomization at 12-24 months post-transplant. As an antigen-independent comparator for the donor-reactive sequences, third party-reactive TCRbeta sequences from pre-transplant MLRs were identified as well. After a pre-transplant mixed lymphocyte reaction, TCRbeta sequencing was used to pinpoint donor-reactive T cell clones, which were subsequently tracked in post-transplant blood. Tolerance meant complete immunosuppression withdrawal for at least one year without liver enzymes rising beyond twice the upper limit of normal. The studied cohort comprised 8 liver transplant recipients, 3 classified as tolerant and 5 as non-tolerant. Overall study outcomes, separate from this receptor: Donor-reactive sequences declined more than third party-reactive ones, suggesting partial antigen-specific deletion unrelated to withdrawal success. In 5 of 8 subjects, circulating donor-reactive CD4 TCRbeta sequences decreased significantly after transplant, regardless of tolerance or HCV status. When repertoire turnover was accounted for, significantly reduced detection of donor-reactive sequences was found in 7 of 8 subjects for CD4 and in 8 of 8 subjects for CD8. Since no allograft tissue specimens were available, donor-reactive T cells may have migrated into the graft instead of being deleted. Low numbers of available donor cells limited the measurable donor-reactive repertoire in a couple of subjects. The conclusions were preliminary, being limited by small, heterogeneous patient numbers and by non-standardized post-transplant time points.

The CDR3 measures 15 amino acids from cysteine to phenylalanine. The read is trimmed to its CDR3 DNA, 45 bases read in frame from base 1. The germline V end is reduced by 4 bases and the J end by 3 bases; junction bases left unmatched: 8. For CDR1 and CDR2, the germline V gene lists LGHNA and YSLEER. For this clone: The specificity of this receptor is unknown. No base quality values were provided; no much bigger clone lies one nucleotide off.

Using immunoSEQ, frozen genomic DNA was subjected to high-throughput TCRbeta CDR3 sequencing, a process that included PCR amplification, mapping, bias correction and internal controls. As for the original processing: Only productive rearrangements were retained, and each unique TCRbeta sequence was defined by its CDR3 nucleotide sequence together with its V and J gene. Donor-reactive sequences required at least 5-fold expansion in CFSE-low cells versus unstimulated pre-transplant cells and at least 0.01% frequency. To ensure at least 90% detection power, minimum frequency thresholds were set for each subject based on that subject's lowest-template unstimulated sample. Jensen-Shannon divergence between the top 1000 TCRbeta sequences after and before transplant was used to measure repertoire turnover. Two-sided Fisher's exact tests were used to test for changes in the detection of donor-reactive sequences. TCRdb took over this immuneACCESS table, retaining in-frame rearrangements with V and J assigned. Such tables are incomplete; in checked studies, under half of the missing clones stem from an unresolved V gene, and the remainder is unexplained. Clonal size and the V and J genes are those of that table, whereas D and trimming came from the DNA. The sample yields roughly 100,000 clones; more than 75% were counted once. The ten largest make up 0.85% to 1% of the sample.

What the time point label conveys for this sample: pre-transplant. Thawed unstimulated PBMCs were stained for CD3, CD4 and CD8 and FACS-sorted into CD3+CD4+ and CD3+CD8+ populations. Randomization to immunosuppression withdrawal applied to every one of the 8 studied subjects. The Qiagen DNeasy Blood and Tissue Kit was used to isolate genomic DNA. Rearrangement joined TRBV4-3 to TRBJ2-7, with 8 central nucleotides matching TRBD1. The sequence derives from a human donor who received a liver transplant. The sequencing here drew on CD4+ T cells from blood, taken before liver transplant. The CDR3 in this case is CASSLAQGAYYEQYF. The nucleotide sequence reads TGCGCCAGCAGCCTAGCCCAGGGGGCCTACTACGAGCAGTACTTC.